The clone carrying this TCR beta chain was counted at least ten times. No antigen is known for it. The cDNA was generated through 5'RACE incorporating 10-nucleotide random UMIs. MiXCR, run by TCRdb on the 5' RACE reads, gives a single entry per CDR3 protein. The sample shows about 33,000 distinct CDR3 sequences, approximately 1.4% of them seen only once. The sample comes from a study of neurological immune-mediated disorders. Study results and caveats: On phylogenetic grouping, the repertoires of 18 of 34 multiple sclerosis patients fell within one related-CDR3 cluster, constituting a possible signature.

This TCR derives from a woman aged 25 to 39 with multiple sclerosis. What was sequenced was PBMCs.

The CDR3 bases are TGTGCCAGCCGCCTGGAGAGCTCACCCCTCCACTTT. As protein: CASRLESSPLHF. V gene TRBV3-1 combines with J gene TRBJ1-6, with D uncertain. This CDR3 is built from 12 residues. V shed 8 bases and J shed 10 bases, with 12 bases lying between them. Germline loops: CDR1 LGHDT, CDR2 YNNKEL (reference sequence).